This entry lists 19 T cell receptor beta chains sequenced from one sample in a study of blood T cell repertoires in COVID-19. Profiling relied on immunoSEQ multiplex PCR, and the TCRdb table lists in-frame clones only, not all of them. This sample yields about 170,000 clones, of which around 86% are seen a single time; 2.5% belongs to the top ten. The sample comprised peripheral blood. The receptor source for this set is a woman aged 80 or older with COVID-19, enrolled during active disease.

This chain uses TRBV28 with TRBJ1-2, with D possibly matching TRBD1 (5 bases). Germline-derived CDR1 and CDR2 are MDHEN and SYDVKM. Trimming shortened V by 6 bases and J by 4 bases, and 9 bases separated the two germline ends. This CDR3 has 12 amino acids. The CDR3: CASRAGGYGYTF. CDR3 DNA sequence: TGTGCCAGCAGGGCCGGGGGCTATGGCTACACCTTC.

This clone was observed a single time. V is TRBV4-3 and J is TRBJ1-1; no clear D. V was pared by 3 bases and J by 1 base, with 3 bases between. Germline V gene lookup returns CDR1 LGHNA and CDR2 YSLEER. The CDR3 spans 12 residues. The CDR3 DNA reads TGCGCCAGCAGCCACGGGAACACTGAAGCTTTCTTT. Amino acids: CASSHGNTEAFF.

The V call is TRBV7-6, the J call TRBJ2-3; tentative D call: TRBD2 (6 bases). This CDR3 has 14 amino acids. In germline, CDR1 is SGHVS, CDR2 FNYEAQ. Deletions cut 1 base from V and 6 bases from J, with 11 bases between. The CDR3 DNA is TGTGCCAGCAGCTTAGAGCAGGGAGGCGATACGCAGTATTTT. Translating gives CASSLEQGGDTQYF.

This clone was seen a few times. The V gene is TRBV6-2 or TRBV6-3, the J gene TRBJ2-7, with D possibly TRBD2 on 6 matching bases. The CDR3 extends over 16 amino acids. The V end was cut by 0 bases, the J end by 1 base, with 13 bases between. From germline, CDR1 is MNHEY and CDR2 SVGEGT. CDR3 coding DNA: TGTGCCAGCAGTTACTCACCGGCGGGAACGTCCTACGAGCAGTACTTC. This translates into CASSYSPAGTSYEQYF.

On this clone itself: This sample also contains other DNA sequences that code for the same CDR3. The V gene is TRBV19, the J gene TRBJ1-1; 8 nucleotides match TRBD1. After removal of 6 bases from V and 4 bases from J, the junction contained 4 bases not matched to a gene. The V gene's germline CDR1 is LNHDA and CDR2 SQIVND (reference sequence). This CDR3 spans 13 amino acids. The CDR3 loop reads CASSNTGGTEAFF. The CDR3 nucleotides are TGTGCCAGTAGCAATACAGGGGGCACTGAAGCTTTCTTT.

The chain carries TRBV5-1 and TRBJ2-3; 8 nucleotides align to TRBD1. Germline-derived CDR1 and CDR2 are SGHRS and YFSETQ. The CDR3 has 14 residues. The J segment lost 6 bases and the V segment lost 0 bases, leaving 3 bases of the junction unmatched. This chain's CDR3 is CASSLGQGRDTQYF. The CDR3 coding sequence is TGCGCCAGCAGCTTGGGACAGGGGAGGGATACGCAGTATTTT.

The chain recombines TRBV29-1 with TRBJ2-2; a weak D match, TRBD1 (6 bases). The CDR3 runs to 13 residues. Trimming pared 7 bases from V and 2 bases from J, leaving 11 bases between. Germline values: CDR1 SQVTM, CDR2 ANQGSEA. CDR3 DNA sequence: TGCAGCGCCTGGACAGACAACACCGGGGAGCTGTTTTTT. Protein: CSAWTDNTGELFF.

This clone came up once. The rearrangement uses TRBV24-1 and TRBJ1-5; D gene uncertain. CDR1 and CDR2 (germline): KGHDR, SFDVKD. Trimming removed 8 bases at V and 4 bases at J, with 17 bases between. This CDR3 has 15 residues. In DNA form, the CDR3 reads TGTGCCACCACCGCTGGGGAGGGTCCGAATCAGCCCCAGCATTTT. This gives the protein CATTAGEGPNQPQHF.

J is TRBJ2-3 and V is TRBV28; TRBD2 matches 7 bases. V trimming: 3 bases; J trimming: 3 bases; junction bases outside the gene matches: 12. Germline-derived CDR1 and CDR2 are MDHEN and SYDVKM. The CDR3 length is 17 residues. CDR3 amino acids: CASSFERLAVDTDTQYF. Here the CDR3 DNA reads TGTGCCAGCAGTTTCGAAAGGCTAGCGGTAGATACAGATACGCAGTATTTT.

This clone has just one count. The V call is TRBV6-6, the J call TRBJ1-6; a possible D gene is TRBD1 (5 bases). Germline V gene sequence: CDR1 MNHNY, CDR2 SVGAGI (reference sequence). The CDR3 extends over 13 amino acids. Deletions cut 5 bases from V and 6 bases from J, with 8 bases between. The CDR3 is CASSPDINSPLHF. The CDR3 bases are TGTGCCAGCAGTCCGGACATTAATTCACCCCTCCACTTT.

The J gene is TRBJ2-7, the V gene TRBV7-2; D uncertain. The CDR3 runs to 11 residues. Trimming cost V 4 bases and J 3 bases, with 4 bases left between them. Germline CDR1 reads SGHTA; CDR2 reads FQGNSA. The CDR3 DNA sequence: TGTGCCAGCAGCTATAACTACGAGCAGTACTTC. The encoded protein is CASSYNYEQYF.

The rearrangement joins TRBV7-2 to TRBJ1-6; 7 bases map to TRBD1. This CDR3 region has 13 residues. The junction had 8 bases not matched to a gene; V was cut back by 8 bases and J by 10 bases. Per the germline V gene, CDR1 is SGHTA and CDR2 is FQGNSA. CDR3 loop: CASLRDSKSPLHF. The CDR3 nucleotides read TGTGCCAGCCTCCGGGACAGTAAATCACCCCTCCACTTT. Looking up the rest from reference TRBV7-2 and TRBJ1-6 gives the full variable domain: GAGVSQSPSNKVTEKGKDVELRCDPISGHTALYWYRQSLGQGLEFLIYFQGNSAPDKSGLPSDRFSAERTGGSVSTLTIQRTQQEDSAVYLCASLRDSKSPLHFGNGTRLTVT.

J is TRBJ1-1 and V is TRBV19, with 11 bases fitting TRBD1. In germline, CDR1 is LNHDA, CDR2 SQIVND (reference sequence). CDR3 length: 17 amino acids. V shed 3 bases, J shed 4 bases, and the junction held 10 bases outside the gene matches. CDR3 bases: TGTGCCAGTAGTATCCTCCGGACAGGGGGCGCGGGCACTGAAGCTTTCTTT. It specifies CASSILRTGGAGTEAFF.

The rearrangement links TRBV5-6 to TRBJ2-1; D uncertain. Trimming shortened V by 0 bases and J by 12 bases, and 22 bases separated the two germline ends. Germline V gene sequence: CDR1 SGHDT, CDR2 YYEEEE. This CDR3 spans 16 amino acids. As DNA, the CDR3 is TGTGCCAGCAGCTTGGGAGTCCTTAGGTCCCCTGCGGCGCAGTTCTTC. Its protein product is CASSLGVLRSPAAQFF.

This chain uses TRBV5-1 with TRBJ2-1, with 7 positions matching TRBD2. CDR3 length: 15 residues. Germline V CDR1 and CDR2: SGHRS, YFSETQ. J was trimmed by 10 bases and V by 2 bases; bases with no gene match: 12. DNA for the CDR3: TGCGCCAGCAGCTTCGGACTAGGCGGGGTCGACGAGCAGTTCTTC. Translating gives CASSFGLGGVDEQFF.

Turning to this clone: One end of the junction fails to match germline, which may point to a read error. The V gene is TRBV6-1, the J gene TRBJ2-7; 11 positions match TRBD2. CDR1 and CDR2 from the germline V gene are MNHNS and SASEGT. There are 15 residues in the CDR3. CDR3 bases: TGTGCCAGCAGTCAAGCACTAGCGGGAGTGGAAGAGCAGTACTTC. Its translation: CASSQALAGVEEQYF.

This clone was detected a few times. The J gene is TRBJ2-5, the V gene TRBV7-3; D gene unclear. Germline lookup yields CDR1 SGHTA and CDR2 FQGTGA. This CDR3 has 13 amino acids. The V end was cut by 3 bases, the J end by 0 bases, with 5 bases between. CDR3 sequence (DNA): TGTGCCAGCAGCTTCCGGTACCAAGAGACCCAGTACTTC. This codes for CASSFRYQETQYF.

This clone was seen only once. The chain couples TRBV15 to TRBJ2-1; TRBD2 matches 11 bases. After removal of 6 bases from V and 4 bases from J, the junction contained 5 bases not matched to a gene. CDR1 is LNHNV, CDR2 YYDKDF, per germline (reference sequence). This CDR3 has 15 residues. CDR3 bases: TGTGCCACCAGGGTGACTAGCGGGATGTACAATGAGCAGTTCTTC. It translates to CATRVTSGMYNEQFF.

The J gene is TRBJ2-7, the V gene TRBV7-2; D remains unclear. CDR1 and CDR2 (germline): SGHTA, FQGNSA. The CDR3 covers 11 residues. V was pared by 5 bases and J by 2 bases, with 4 bases between. Written as DNA, the CDR3 is TGTGCCAGCAGCCCGGCCTACGAGCAGTACTTC. This sequence encodes CASSPAYEQYF.